Below are 22 T cell receptor beta chains sequenced from a single sample in a study of cytomegalovirus exposure and HLA in healthy donors. The study ran its PCR with 60 Vbeta and 13 Jbeta primers. Assay: immunoSEQ multiplex PCR; the TCRdb copy retains only in-frame clones and omits some. The sample lists roughly 200,000 clones; over 60% were seen once. The specimen was PBMCs. These receptors originate from a young woman in good health and CMV-seropositive.

This clone was observed a few times. The chain couples TRBV5-6 to TRBJ1-6, with 10 bases fitting TRBD1. The V segment lost 4 bases and the J segment 4 bases; nucleotides outside the gene matches: 11. Germline values: CDR1 SGHDT, CDR2 YYEEEE. The CDR3 is 18 residues long. The DNA of the CDR3 is TGTGCCAGCAGCCGACCCCGGGACAGGGGAATTTATAATTCACCCCTCCACTTT. The encoded protein is CASSRPRDRGIYNSPLHF.

The CDR3 DNA sequence: TGTGCCAGCAGCTCGGGACAGGGGGCGCGGGGCAATCAGCCCCAGCATTTT. It specifies CASSSGQGARGNQPQHF. V is TRBV7-2 and J is TRBJ1-5; 12 positions agree with TRBD1. The CDR3 has 17 amino acids. Germline V CDR1 and CDR2: SGHTA, FQGNSA. Losses at the gene ends were 4 bases for V and 2 bases for J; bases not matched to a gene: 6.

The chain couples TRBV6-5 to TRBJ1-2; possible D gene TRBD1, 5 bases. V dropped 0 bases and J dropped 5 bases, with 13 bases sitting between them. The germline gives CDR1 MNHEY, CDR2 SVGAGI. The CDR3 contains 15 residues. The CDR3 region has the DNA TGTGCCAGCAGTTACTCGAAGGCAGGGTTTTATGGCTACACCTTC. Translating gives CASSYSKAGFYGYTF.

This clone was observed a few times. The rearrangement uses TRBV18 and TRBJ2-2; tentatively, D is TRBD2 (6 bases). The V end lost 2 bases, the J end lost 7 bases, and 20 bases lay between the germline ends. The CDR3 is made up of 17 amino acids. CDR1 is KGHSH and CDR2 is LQKENI in the germline V gene. CDR3 protein: CASSPIAAGNGGGELFF. CDR3 coding DNA: TGTGCCAGCTCACCAATCGCGGCGGGAAACGGAGGCGGGGAGCTGTTTTTT.

V usage is TRBV6-6 and J usage is TRBJ1-5; TRBD1 matches at 7 bases. CDR1 and CDR2 (germline): MNHNY, SVGAGI (reference sequence). This CDR3 is built from 13 residues. V trimming: 8 bases; J trimming: 4 bases; junction bases outside the gene matches: 5. Here the CDR3 reads CASGDRENQPQHF. In nucleotides, the CDR3 is TGTGCCAGCGGCGACAGGGAAAATCAGCCCCAGCATTTT.

The chain employs TRBV19 and TRBJ1-1; D remains unclear. CDR1 is LNHDA and CDR2 is SQIVND in the germline V gene (reference sequence). The CDR3 spans 13 residues. V lost 6 bases and J 2 bases, leaving 10 bases between the germline ends. CDR3 sequence: CASRTPGNTEAFF. The DNA for the CDR3 is TGTGCCAGTAGGACCCCAGGTAACACTGAAGCTTTCTTT. Using reference TRBV19 and TRBJ1-1 for the parts outside the CDR3, the full variable domain is DGGITQSPKYLFRKEGQNVTLSCEQNLNHDAMYWYRQDPGQGLRLIYYSQIVNDFQKGDIAEGYSVSREKKESFPLTVTSAQKNPTAFYLCASRTPGNTEAFFGQGTRLTVV.

J is TRBJ1-2 and V is TRBV30; D might be TRBD1 (5 bases). The CDR3 consists of 13 residues. Trimming shortened V by 0 bases and J by 8 bases, and 13 bases separated the two germline ends. CDR1 and CDR2 (germline): GTSNPN, SVGIG (reference sequence). The DNA for the CDR3 is TGTGCCTGGAGTGTAATTGGGGCGGGAGGCTACACCTTC. Protein product: CAWSVIGAGGYTF.

The chain carries TRBV5-1 and TRBJ2-2; 7 nucleotides agree with TRBD1. Germline assignment: CDR1 SGHRS and CDR2 YFSETQ. Losses at the gene ends were 4 bases for V and 3 bases for J; bases not matched to a gene: 18. The CDR3 is 19 amino acids. CDR3 coding DNA: TGCGCCAGCAGCCGCAAGCCAGGGGGTTTTAGTCCGGACACCGGGGAGCTGTTTTTT. Encoded protein: CASSRKPGGFSPDTGELFF.

As to this clone: One junction end does not reproduce the germline sequence, and a read error may be involved. Within the sample, other DNA sequences also encode this same CDR3. This chain uses TRBV6-1 with TRBJ1-1, with D uncertain. CDR3 length: 14 residues. Germline CDR1 MNHNS, CDR2 SASEGT. CDR3 bases: TGTGCCAGCACCCGCGACTATGGTGCGACTGAGGCTTTCTTT. Translated: CASTRDYGATEAFF.

The V and J genes are TRBV28 and TRBJ2-1, with D possibly matching TRBD2 (5 bases). Germline V gene data show CDR1 as MDHEN and CDR2 as SYDVKM. The V end was cut by 6 bases, the J end by 4 bases, with 28 bases between. CDR3 length equals 19 residues. CDR3 bases: TGTGCCAGCAGCCCCGGGCTAGCAACGTCCCTTTCTATTTACAATGAGCAGTTCTTC. Translated, it gives CASSPGLATSLSIYNEQFF.

The CDR3 region has the DNA TGCGCCAGCAGCTTGGGGACTGGGAACAATGAGCAGTTCTTC. Its translation is CASSLGTGNNEQFF. The chain recombines TRBV5-1 with TRBJ2-1, with a possible D match to TRBD2 (5 bases). V lost 0 bases, J lost 5 bases, and 9 bases lay in between. Germline V gives CDR1 SGHRS, CDR2 YFSETQ. The CDR3 length is 14 residues.

This chain links TRBV14 with TRBJ2-2, with 9 positions matching TRBD1. The germline V gene encodes CDR1 SGHDN and CDR2 FVKESK. The CDR3 loop spans 15 amino acids. The V and J ends lost 1 base and 3 bases, in that order; junction bases with no gene match: 0. The CDR3 protein is CASSQGDRDTGELFF. For the CDR3, the DNA is TGTGCCAGCAGCCAAGGGGACAGGGACACCGGGGAGCTGTTTTTT.

The J gene is TRBJ1-4, the V gene TRBV7-9, with TRBD1 matching over 9 bases. The CDR3 runs 14 residues. J gave up 8 bases and V 5 bases, and 6 bases lay outside the gene matches. Germline V CDR1 and CDR2: SEHNR, FQNEAQ (reference sequence). The CDR3 region is CASSRGQGVEKLFF. Written as DNA, the CDR3 is TGTGCCAGCAGCCGGGGACAGGGAGTCGAAAAACTGTTTTTT.

This clone was seen a single time. The genes are TRBV19 and TRBJ1-5, with unresolved D. Germline CDR1 and CDR2: LNHDA and SQIVND (reference sequence). V was cut by 3 bases and J by 5 bases, with 8 bases left in between. The CDR3 runs to 13 residues. CDR3 in DNA: TGTGCCAGTAGTATTCGCCGGGATCAGCCCCAGCATTTT. Translated: CASSIRRDQPQHF. Complete variable domain (other parts from reference TRBV19 and TRBJ1-5): DGGITQSPKYLFRKEGQNVTLSCEQNLNHDAMYWYRQDPGQGLRLIYYSQIVNDFQKGDIAEGYSVSREKKESFPLTVTSAQKNPTAFYLCASSIRRDQPQHFGDGTRLSIL.

V gene TRBV4-3 combines with J gene TRBJ2-7; TRBD2 aligns across 13 bases. The junction had 12 bases not matched to a gene; V was cut back by 1 base and J by 6 bases. Germline lookup yields CDR1 LGHNA and CDR2 YSLEER. The CDR3 runs to 18 residues. CDR3 nucleotide sequence: TGCGCCAGCAGCCAAGCTCGTATCGGACTAGCGGGAGTACGCGAGCAGTACTTC. As protein: CASSQARIGLAGVREQYF.

This sequence joins TRBV7-2 and TRBJ1-1; no clear D. Trimming took off 0 bases at V and 1 base at J, with 9 bases between the two ends. The germline V gene encodes CDR1 SGHTA and CDR2 FQGNSA. This CDR3 has 15 residues. The CDR3 DNA is TGTGCCAGCAGCTTAGCCGTGGCCAAGAACACTGAAGCTTTCTTT. It codes for CASSLAVAKNTEAFF.

The V call is TRBV18, the J call TRBJ2-1; the match to TRBD1 covers 9 bases. Per the germline V gene, CDR1 is KGHSH and CDR2 is LQKENI. J was trimmed by 4 bases and V by 4 bases; bases with no gene match: 2. This CDR3 spans 14 amino acids. This chain's CDR3 is CASSQDRGYNEQFF. In DNA, the CDR3 is TGTGCCAGCTCACAGGACAGGGGATACAATGAGCAGTTCTTC.

The rearrangement links TRBV29-1 to TRBJ1-1; TRBD1 aligns across 9 bases. From germline, CDR1 is SQVTM and CDR2 ANQGSEA. The CDR3 runs to 13 residues. With 6 bases clipped from V and 1 base from J, the junction kept 3 bases outside the gene matches. CDR3 in amino acids: CSVGQGTNTEAFF. CDR3 bases: TGCAGCGTGGGACAGGGAACGAACACTGAAGCTTTCTTT.

This chain joins TRBV5-4 and TRBJ2-3; TRBD1 matches at 9 bases. The trim removed 4 bases at V and 3 bases at J, leaving 12 bases unmatched. The germline V gene has CDR1 SGHNT and CDR2 YYREEE (reference sequence). CDR3 length: 17 residues. The DNA for the CDR3 is TGTGCCAGCAGCGGACGGGACAGGGAAACGAGAACAGATACGCAGTATTTT. Its protein product is CASSGRDRETRTDTQYF.

The genes are TRBV30 and TRBJ2-5; D possibly corresponds to TRBD2 (5 bases). This CDR3 is 12 amino acids long. Germline assignment: CDR1 GTSNPN and CDR2 SVGIG (reference sequence). The V end was cut by 3 bases, the J end by 5 bases, with 10 bases between. CDR3 loop: CAWRDSGETQYF. The CDR3 nucleotides read TGTGCCTGGAGGGACTCTGGGGAGACCCAGTACTTC.

V gene TRBV5-1 combines with J gene TRBJ1-2; 9 positions match TRBD1. CDR1 is SGHRS and CDR2 is YFSETQ in the germline V gene. This CDR3 contains 16 residues. J gave up 6 bases and V 3 bases, and 12 bases lay outside the gene matches. The DNA for the CDR3 is TGCGCCAGCAGCTACCAACCCAACAGGGGGCTGGATGGCTACACCTTC. Its protein is CASSYQPNRGLDGYTF.

This clone was observed a handful of times. The chain employs TRBV5-1 and TRBJ2-5, with 10 bases aligning to TRBD2. Germline V gene sequence: CDR1 SGHRS, CDR2 YFSETQ. The CDR3 length is 14 residues. J was trimmed by 4 bases and V by 2 bases; bases with no gene match: 2. The CDR3 DNA reads as TGCGCCAGCAGCTTTAGCGGGGGGCTAGAGACCCAGTACTTC. This codes for CASSFSGGLETQYF.